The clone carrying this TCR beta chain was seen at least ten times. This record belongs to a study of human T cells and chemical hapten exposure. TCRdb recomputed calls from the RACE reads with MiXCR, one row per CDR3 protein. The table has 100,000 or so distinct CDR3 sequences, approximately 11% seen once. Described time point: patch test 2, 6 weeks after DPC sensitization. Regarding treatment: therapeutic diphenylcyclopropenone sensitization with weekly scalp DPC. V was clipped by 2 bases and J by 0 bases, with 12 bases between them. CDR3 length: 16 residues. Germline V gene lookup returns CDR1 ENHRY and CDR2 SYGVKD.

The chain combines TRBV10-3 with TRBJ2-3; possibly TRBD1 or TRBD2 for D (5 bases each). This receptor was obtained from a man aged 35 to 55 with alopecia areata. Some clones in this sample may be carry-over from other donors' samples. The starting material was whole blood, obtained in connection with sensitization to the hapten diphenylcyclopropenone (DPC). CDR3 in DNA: TGTGCCATCAGTGAGGCAGGGACGACGAGCACAGATACGCAGTATTTT. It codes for CAISEAGTTSTDTQYF.